This record looks at one T cell receptor (beta chain) sequence and its context. This sample was included in a study of OX40 agonist ivuxolimab in advanced cancers. As for the study in general: Among those enrolled, mean age was approximately 60 years (range about 23 to 80) and 75% to 90% were male.

The CDR3 consists of 12 residues. Germline V lookup: CDR1 SGHKS, CDR2 YYEKEE (reference sequence). Between the trimmed V and J ends, which lost 0 bases and 7 bases, there was a span of 5 bases. This table comes from immunoSEQ multiplex PCR, and its TCRdb copy is limited to in-frame clones, with some not included. The sample records about 8,000 clones, over 65% being singletons. The source material was CD4+ or CD8+ T cells sorted from blood, sampled in a trial of the OX40 agonist ivuxolimab. The chain carries TRBV5-5 and TRBJ2-1; D remains unclear. The sequence came from an adult with an advanced solid tumor such as melanoma, head and neck, liver or kidney cancer. Here the CDR3 DNA reads TGTGCCAGCAGCTTGGCCGCAAATGAGCAGTTCTTC. Its protein is CASSLAANEQFF.